This TCR beta chain came from a study of response to subunit inactivated influenza vaccine. V lost 7 bases to trimming and J lost 6 bases, with 23 bases between them. Germline V CDR1 and CDR2: DFQATT, SNEGSKA (reference sequence). The CDR3 contains 15 residues. This clonotype was counted a few times. Its antigen is not known. TCRdb used MiXCR to reprocess the RT-PCR reads, holding one entry per CDR3 protein. The sample lists about 500,000 distinct CDR3 sequences, approximately 6.9% seen once, with around 14% in the top ten. Study-level points and caveats: Few additional T cells are recruited per seasonal influenza vaccination, authors suggested.

The chain is built from TRBV20-1 and TRBJ2-3, with D perhaps TRBD1 or TRBD2 (6 bases each). The sequenced sample was PBMCs from blood, obtained less than 30 months after vaccination. This clonotype was obtained from a man between 50 and 70 years old who received an inactivated influenza vaccine. CDR3 residues: CSGFYYRAAGDTQYF. The CDR3 DNA sequence: TGCAGTGGATTCTACTACAGGGCGGCGGGGGATACGCAGTATTTT.